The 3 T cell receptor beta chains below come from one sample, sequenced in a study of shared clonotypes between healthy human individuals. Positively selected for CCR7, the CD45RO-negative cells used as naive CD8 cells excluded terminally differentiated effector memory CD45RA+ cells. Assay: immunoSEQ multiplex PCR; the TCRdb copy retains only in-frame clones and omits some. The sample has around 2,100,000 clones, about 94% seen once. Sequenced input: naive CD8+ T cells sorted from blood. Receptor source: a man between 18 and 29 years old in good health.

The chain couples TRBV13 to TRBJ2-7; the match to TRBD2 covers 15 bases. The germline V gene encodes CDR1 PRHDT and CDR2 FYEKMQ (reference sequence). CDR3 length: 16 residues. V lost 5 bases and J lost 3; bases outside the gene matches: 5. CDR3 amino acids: CASSPEGLAGGYEQYF. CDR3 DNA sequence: TGTGCCAGCAGCCCCGAGGGACTAGCGGGAGGCTACGAGCAGTACTTC.

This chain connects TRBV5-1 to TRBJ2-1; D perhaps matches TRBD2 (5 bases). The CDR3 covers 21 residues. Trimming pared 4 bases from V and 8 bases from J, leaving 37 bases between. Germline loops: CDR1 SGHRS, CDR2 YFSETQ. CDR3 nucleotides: TGCGCCAGCAGCCCACGGCAGGAGGCGATTCGGCATGCGTTTATTAGGGATGAGCAGTTCTTC. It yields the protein CASSPRQEAIRHAFIRDEQFF.

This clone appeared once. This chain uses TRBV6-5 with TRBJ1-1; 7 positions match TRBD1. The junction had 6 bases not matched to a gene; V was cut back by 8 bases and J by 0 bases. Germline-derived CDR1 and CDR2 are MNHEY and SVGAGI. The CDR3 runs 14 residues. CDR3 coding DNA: TGTGCCAGCTACAGGGGCTTCATGAACACTGAAGCTTTCTTT. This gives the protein CASYRGFMNTEAFF.